The 14 T cell receptor beta chains below were found in one sample sequenced in a study of T cell repertoires in urothelial bladder cancer. TCRdb's copy holds only in-frame clones and misses some; the assay was immunoSEQ multiplex PCR. The sample records 8,500 to 13,000 clones, about two thirds being singletons. The specimen was tumor-infiltrating cells from bladder cancer. The origin of the receptors is a human donor with a benign inflammatory bladder lesion.

The chain combines TRBV2 with TRBJ1-5; TRBD1 agrees at 9 bases. The ends lost 5 bases at V and 1 base at J; junction bases unmatched: 3. There are 15 residues in the CDR3. Germline values: CDR1 SNHLY, CDR2 FYNNEI. CDR3 protein: CASSSQGASNQPQHF. In DNA, the CDR3 is TGTGCCAGCAGTTCACAGGGGGCCAGCAATCAGCCCCAGCATTTT. Complete variable domain (other parts from reference TRBV2 and TRBJ1-5): EPEVTQTPSHQVTQMGQEVILRCVPISNHLYFYWYRQILGQKVEFLVSFYNNEISEKSEIFDDQFSVERPDGSNFTLKIRSTKLEDSAMYFCASSSQGASNQPQHFGDGTRLSIL.

This clone has more than one count but fewer than ten. CDR3 bases: TGTGCCAGCAGCTCCCCAGACAGGGGGCCAACCTACGAGCAGTACTTC. Encoded protein: CASSSPDRGPTYEQYF. The chain employs TRBV7-9 and TRBJ2-7; 10 nucleotides match TRBD1. Trimming at V came to 4 bases and at J to 2 bases, leaving 8 bases not matched to a gene. CDR3 length: 16 residues. From germline, CDR1 is SEHNR and CDR2 FQNEAQ (reference sequence).

This clone was detected only a few times. Here the CDR3 reads CASSLGAGGFYEQYF. CDR3 DNA: TGTGCCAGCAGCCTAGGGGCAGGGGGCTTCTACGAGCAGTACTTC. V usage is TRBV6-1 and J usage is TRBJ2-7; TRBD1 aligns across 8 bases. V was clipped by 6 bases and J by 3 bases; unmatched bases: 10. The germline CDR1 and CDR2 sequences are MNHNS and SASEGT. The CDR3 sequence is 15 residues long.

Comment on this clone: An end of the junction differs from the germline gene, which may be a read error. The chain links TRBV2 to TRBJ2-7; 10 positions agree with TRBD1. Looked up from germline, CDR1 is SNHLY and CDR2 is FYNNEI. This CDR3 region has 11 residues. In DNA, the CDR3 is TGTGCCAGCAGTATGGGACAGGGGTTTTTTTTC. This encodes CASSMGQGFFF.

The chain combines TRBV9 with TRBJ1-5; 7 bases line up with TRBD1. This CDR3 contains 14 residues. V lost 3 bases, J lost 7 bases, and 7 bases stayed unmatched. Germline CDR1 SGDLS, CDR2 YYNGEE. This CDR3 reads CASSAYRGGQPQHF. As DNA, the CDR3 is TGTGCCAGCAGCGCCTACAGGGGTGGACAGCCCCAGCATTTT.

V usage is TRBV2 and J usage is TRBJ2-3; D is undetermined. The CDR3 runs to 13 residues. In germline, CDR1 is SNHLY, CDR2 FYNNEI. Trimming removed 4 bases from V and 3 bases from J, with 8 bases in between. The DNA of the CDR3 is TGTGCCAGCAGTGTAACCTGGACAGATACGCAGTATTTT. The encoded protein is CASSVTWTDTQYF.

This clone was seen only a few times. The J gene is TRBJ1-6, the V gene TRBV5-1; 8 positions match TRBD1. This CDR3 contains 16 residues. The germline CDR1 and CDR2 sequences are SGHRS and YFSETQ. V dropped 0 bases and J dropped 8; count of bases not matched to a gene: 7. CDR3 sequence reads: CASSLERTGWDSPLHF. The DNA of the CDR3 is TGCGCCAGCAGCTTGGAAAGGACAGGGTGGGATTCACCCCTCCACTTT.

This rearrangement joins TRBV18 to TRBJ2-7; TRBD2 matches 8 bases. Per germline, CDR1 KGHSH and CDR2 LQKENI. The CDR3 spans 14 residues. V lost 8 bases, J lost 3 bases, and 9 bases stayed unmatched. The CDR3 sequence is CASPAGLVFYEQYF. CDR3 sequence (DNA): TGTGCCAGCCCGGCGGGACTAGTGTTCTACGAGCAGTACTTC.

This clone was seen a single time. This chain connects TRBV12-5 to TRBJ1-2; 12 nucleotides match TRBD1. This CDR3 region has 17 residues. V lost 7 bases to trimming and J lost 8 bases; unmatched junction nucleotides: 17. Germline V gene data show CDR1 as LGHNT and CDR2 as FRNRAP. DNA of the CDR3: TGTGCTAGTGTTCTCGTGGGACAGGGGGCGCGGGTATACGGCTACACCTTC. This codes for CASVLVGQGARVYGYTF.

The rearrangement joins TRBV5-6 to TRBJ2-2; 7 bases agree with TRBD1. The V and J ends lost 4 bases and 7 bases, in that order; junction bases with no gene match: 13. The CDR3 loop spans 16 amino acids. Germline V gene data show CDR1 as SGHDT and CDR2 as YYEEEE. The CDR3 region has the DNA TGTGCCAGCAGCAACGCTTTACAGGGGAAATACGGGGAGCTGTTTTTT. It translates to CASSNALQGKYGELFF. The full variable domain, in which reference TRBV5-6 and TRBJ2-2 provide the parts outside the CDR3, is DAGVTQSPTHLIKTRGQQVTLRCSPKSGHDTVSWYQQALGQGPQFIFQYYEEEERQRGNFPDRFSGHQFPNYSSELNVNALLLGDSALYLCASSNALQGKYGELFFGEGSRLTVL.

This chain connects TRBV12-5 to TRBJ2-2; TRBD1 matches at 7 bases. V gave up 5 bases and J gave up 5 bases; unmatched junction bases: 5. CDR1 is LGHNT and CDR2 is FRNRAP in the germline V gene. The CDR3 covers 14 residues. DNA for the CDR3: TGTGCTAGTGGTCCCACAGGGGAAACCGGGGAGCTGTTTTTT. It translates to CASGPTGETGELFF.

There are a few counts of this clone. V gene TRBV19 combines with J gene TRBJ2-7; 7 nucleotides align to TRBD1. Trimming at V came to 5 bases and at J to 5 bases, leaving 6 bases not matched to a gene. This CDR3 is 13 amino acids long. CDR1 LNHDA and CDR2 SQIVND come from the germline V gene (reference sequence). The CDR3 DNA sequence: TGTGCCAGTAGTCGACAGGGAAGCCACGAGCAGTACTTC. Its protein product is CASSRQGSHEQYF.

The chain couples TRBV27 to TRBJ1-2, with D hard to call. V gave up 3 bases and J gave up 2 bases, with 7 bases separating them. CDR3 size: 13 residues. Germline V lookup: CDR1 MNHEY, CDR2 SMNVEV (reference sequence). The chain's CDR3 is CASSFMFNYGYTF. CDR3 DNA: TGTGCCAGCAGTTTTATGTTCAACTATGGCTACACCTTC.

The chain carries TRBV11-2 and TRBJ2-7, with 12 bases matching TRBD2. J lost 6 bases, V lost 3 bases, and 3 bases had no gene match. The CDR3 covers 14 residues. Germline values: CDR1 SGHAT, CDR2 FQNNGV. CDR3 sequence reads: CASSFTSGGPEQYF. The CDR3 region has the DNA TGTGCCAGCAGCTTCACTAGCGGGGGGCCCGAGCAGTACTTC. The full variable domain, completed using reference TRBV11-2 and TRBJ2-7, is EAGVAQSPRYKIIEKRQSVAFWCNPISGHATLYWYQQILGQGPKLLIQFQNNGVVDDSQLPKDRFSAERLKGVDSTLKIQPAKLEDSAVYLCASSFTSGGPEQYFGPGTRLTVT.